A few counts support the clone carrying this TCR beta chain. What it binds is not known. From the multiplex PCR reads, TCRdb called clonotypes with MiXCR, one entry per CDR3 protein. The sample consists of 200,000 to 250,000 distinct CDR3 sequences, under 35% of them appearing once. These data belong to a study of breast tumors, draining lymph nodes, adjacent tissues. The CDR3 is 15 amino acids. Germline V gives CDR1 MNHNS, CDR2 SASEGT. V was pared by 5 bases and J by 4 bases, with 16 bases between. Study-wide findings and caveats: Luminal-like breast cancer showed significantly greater tumor-nontumor repertoire similarity than basal-like breast cancer did. Data fit most tumor T cells coming from lymph node, expanding in tumor. That most tumor T cells come from lymph nodes remained unproven. Tumor TCR diversity was below lymph nodes but above nontumor tissue.

The lymph nodes were axillary draining lymph nodes from breast cancer patients. The receptor comes from a female donor with breast cancer. Some clones in this sample may be carry-over from other donors' samples. Sequenced input: axillary lymph node tissue. J is TRBJ2-3 and V is TRBV6-1; either TRBD1 or TRBD2 may supply D (5 bases each). CDR3: CASSPRGWGADTQYF. CDR3 in DNA: TGTGCCAGCAGTCCGAGGGGATGGGGCGCAGATACGCAGTATTTT.